Included here is one T cell receptor beta chain sequence, with context. This CDR3 contains 15 residues. The trim removed 2 bases at V and 6 bases at J, leaving 8 bases unmatched. Germline V gene data show CDR1 as SGDLS and CDR2 as YYNGEE. The source of the sample is a study of blood T cell repertoires in COVID-19. About the research overall: Samples came from the United States, Italy and Spain, spanning acute and convalescent COVID-19. PBMCs, B-cell-depleted T cells, or T cells provided the cDNA or gDNA that made up the material.

In the authors' methods: Researchers report that nucleated cell counts were estimated from reference gene primer amplification. Measured with immunoSEQ multiplex PCR; TCRdb has only the in-frame clones, and not every one. D and trimming come from the DNA, and the V and J calls and clone size come from that table. The sample consists of some 180,000 clones, about 84% of them appearing once. This sequence was found in a human donor in a cohort sampled during active COVID-19. Sequencing input: peripheral blood. The genes are TRBV9 and TRBJ1-5; TRBD1 agrees at 7 bases. CDR3 loop: CASSVSGTVGQPQHF. The CDR3 nucleotides read TGTGCCAGCAGCGTCTCAGGGACAGTAGGTCAGCCCCAGCATTTT.